This TCR beta chain was retrieved from a study of cytomegalovirus exposure and HLA in healthy donors. The CDR3 contains 12 residues. Deletions cut 0 bases from V and 8 bases from J, with 5 bases between. From germline, CDR1 is LNHNV and CDR2 YYDKDF (reference sequence). Use of 60 Vbeta and 13 Jbeta primers characterized the PCR. TCRdb keeps only in-frame clones here, not all; method: immunoSEQ multiplex PCR. The top ten clones hold approximately 6% of a sample with approximately 210,000 clones, over 80% of them seen once. This clonotype was obtained from a man in his forties or fifties in good health and CMV-seropositive. This sequence joins TRBV15 and TRBJ1-5; D is unclear. Sequenced material: PBMCs. CDR3 sequence reads: CATSRDPEPQHF. The DNA of the CDR3 is TGTGCCACCAGCAGAGATCCTGAGCCCCAGCATTTT.